The 10 T cell receptor beta chains below all came from one sample that was sequenced in a study of regulatory T cells in long-lasting Graves disease. Arm-PCR of CDR3 regions with iRepertoire HTBI primers generated TCR beta libraries. In TCRdb, the multiplex PCR reads were re-called with MiXCR into one record per CDR3 protein. The top ten clones hold approximately 15% of a sample with about 470,000 distinct CDR3 sequences, about 15% of them seen once. Time point reported: newly diagnosed GD, antithyroid drugs for less than 3 months. After RNA was extracted from PBMCs, the TCR library was made from it. This same sample was also taken into another study, of T cells in Graves' hyperthyroidism and ophthalmopathy.

Sample: peripheral blood mononuclear cells (PBMCs), taken at new diagnosis, from a patient treated with antithyroid drugs. Source of these receptors: a woman in her twenties or thirties with Graves disease.

The chain carries TRBV30 and TRBJ2-1, with D possibly being TRBD1 or TRBD2 (5 bases each). The germline V gene encodes CDR1 GTSNPN and CDR2 SVGIG (reference sequence). The CDR3 spans 16 residues. Deletions cut 4 bases from V and 0 bases from J, with 16 bases between. The CDR3 DNA reads as TGTGCCTGGAAGAGGGGCCAAGCGAGCTCCTACAATGAGCAGTTCTTC. Residues: CAWKRGQASSYNEQFF.

This clonotype has more than one count but fewer than ten. The V call is TRBV7-9, the J call TRBJ2-1, with 13 bases lining up with TRBD2. There are 18 residues in the CDR3. CDR1 and CDR2 from the germline V gene are SEHNR and FQNEAQ (reference sequence). J lost 8 bases, V lost 2 bases, and 12 bases had no gene match. CDR3 DNA sequence: TGTGCCAGCAGCTTAACACGGACTAGCGGGAGTGAGAGGGATGAGCAGTTCTTC. Its translation: CASSLTRTSGSERDEQFF.

The chain links TRBV6-2 or TRBV6-3 to TRBJ2-1; 12 bases are a match to TRBD2. CDR1 and CDR2 (germline): MNHEY, SVGEGT. The CDR3 contains 17 residues. J gave up 1 base and V 6 bases, and 7 bases lay outside the gene matches. In DNA form, the CDR3 reads TGTGCCAGCAGCGGGACTAGCGGGCTATCGTCCTACAATGAGCAGTTCTTC. Amino acid sequence: CASSGTSGLSSYNEQFF.

This clonotype was seen repeatedly, ten times or more. The chain is built from TRBV6-5 and TRBJ2-1; D may be TRBD1 (5 bases). The CDR3 has 16 residues. The V and J ends lost 0 bases and 2 bases respectively, with 11 bases between them. Germline values: CDR1 MNHEY, CDR2 SVGAGI. CDR3 protein: CASSYSSQGTYNEQFF. CDR3 in DNA: TGTGCCAGCAGTTACTCGAGCCAGGGCACCTACAATGAGCAGTTCTTC.

The sample holds many counts of this clonotype. This chain connects TRBV5-1 to TRBJ2-5, with TRBD2 matching 14 bases. CDR1 is SGHRS and CDR2 is YFSETQ in the germline V gene. The CDR3 extends over 16 amino acids. With 4 bases clipped from V and 4 bases from J, the junction kept 6 bases outside the gene matches. The CDR3 spells CASSPGLAGDGETQYF. The CDR3 DNA follows: TGCGCCAGCAGCCCGGGACTAGCGGGAGATGGAGAGACCCAGTACTTC.

This clonotype occurred many times. CDR3 sequence reads: CASSLSRRGQGYTF. In DNA form, the CDR3 reads TGTGCCAGCAGTTTATCAAGGCGGGGTCAAGGCTACACCTTC. The chain carries TRBV27 and TRBJ1-2; no definite D call. The CDR3 runs 14 residues. V was cut by 0 bases and J by 8 bases, with 13 bases left in between. CDR1 is MNHEY and CDR2 is SMNVEV in the germline V gene (reference sequence).

This clonotype was seen at least ten times. The chain links TRBV2 to TRBJ2-3, with D unclear. Germline CDR1 and CDR2: SNHLY and FYNNEI. The ends were cut back, 3 bases at V and 5 bases at J, with 15 bases in the middle. The CDR3 consists of 15 residues. The CDR3 loop is CASSESPNAGDTQYF. The DNA of the CDR3 is TGTGCCAGCAGTGAGTCCCCCAACGCCGGAGATACGCAGTATTTT.

This clonotype was counted ten times or more. The chain recombines TRBV27 with TRBJ1-1, with D uncertain. Trimming stripped 0 bases from V and 5 bases from J, with 7 bases between. CDR3 length: 13 amino acids. The germline CDR1 and CDR2 sequences are MNHEY and SMNVEV (reference sequence). The CDR3 region is CASSLSHITEAFF. In DNA form, the CDR3 reads TGTGCCAGCAGTTTATCCCATATAACTGAAGCTTTCTTT.

A few counts support this clonotype. The chain combines TRBV4-2 with TRBJ2-2; 11 positions match TRBD2. V lost 0 bases to trimming and J lost 7 bases; unmatched junction nucleotides: 4. This CDR3 contains 16 residues. Germline V gives CDR1 LGHNA, CDR2 YNFKEQ. The CDR3 DNA reads as TGTGCCAGCAGCCAAGAGCTAGCGGGGGGCCTCGGGGAGCTGTTTTTT. Residues: CASSQELAGGLGELFF.

This clonotype was seen ten or more times. The rearrangement uses TRBV7-9 and TRBJ1-6; D is possibly TRBD1 (5 bases). The CDR3 has 13 residues. Per germline, CDR1 SEHNR and CDR2 FQNEAQ (reference sequence). Trimming took 6 bases from V and 10 from J, leaving 13 bases between them. The CDR3 loop reads CASSTGRESPLHF. DNA for the CDR3: TGTGCCAGCAGTACAGGACGGGAGTCACCCCTCCACTTT.